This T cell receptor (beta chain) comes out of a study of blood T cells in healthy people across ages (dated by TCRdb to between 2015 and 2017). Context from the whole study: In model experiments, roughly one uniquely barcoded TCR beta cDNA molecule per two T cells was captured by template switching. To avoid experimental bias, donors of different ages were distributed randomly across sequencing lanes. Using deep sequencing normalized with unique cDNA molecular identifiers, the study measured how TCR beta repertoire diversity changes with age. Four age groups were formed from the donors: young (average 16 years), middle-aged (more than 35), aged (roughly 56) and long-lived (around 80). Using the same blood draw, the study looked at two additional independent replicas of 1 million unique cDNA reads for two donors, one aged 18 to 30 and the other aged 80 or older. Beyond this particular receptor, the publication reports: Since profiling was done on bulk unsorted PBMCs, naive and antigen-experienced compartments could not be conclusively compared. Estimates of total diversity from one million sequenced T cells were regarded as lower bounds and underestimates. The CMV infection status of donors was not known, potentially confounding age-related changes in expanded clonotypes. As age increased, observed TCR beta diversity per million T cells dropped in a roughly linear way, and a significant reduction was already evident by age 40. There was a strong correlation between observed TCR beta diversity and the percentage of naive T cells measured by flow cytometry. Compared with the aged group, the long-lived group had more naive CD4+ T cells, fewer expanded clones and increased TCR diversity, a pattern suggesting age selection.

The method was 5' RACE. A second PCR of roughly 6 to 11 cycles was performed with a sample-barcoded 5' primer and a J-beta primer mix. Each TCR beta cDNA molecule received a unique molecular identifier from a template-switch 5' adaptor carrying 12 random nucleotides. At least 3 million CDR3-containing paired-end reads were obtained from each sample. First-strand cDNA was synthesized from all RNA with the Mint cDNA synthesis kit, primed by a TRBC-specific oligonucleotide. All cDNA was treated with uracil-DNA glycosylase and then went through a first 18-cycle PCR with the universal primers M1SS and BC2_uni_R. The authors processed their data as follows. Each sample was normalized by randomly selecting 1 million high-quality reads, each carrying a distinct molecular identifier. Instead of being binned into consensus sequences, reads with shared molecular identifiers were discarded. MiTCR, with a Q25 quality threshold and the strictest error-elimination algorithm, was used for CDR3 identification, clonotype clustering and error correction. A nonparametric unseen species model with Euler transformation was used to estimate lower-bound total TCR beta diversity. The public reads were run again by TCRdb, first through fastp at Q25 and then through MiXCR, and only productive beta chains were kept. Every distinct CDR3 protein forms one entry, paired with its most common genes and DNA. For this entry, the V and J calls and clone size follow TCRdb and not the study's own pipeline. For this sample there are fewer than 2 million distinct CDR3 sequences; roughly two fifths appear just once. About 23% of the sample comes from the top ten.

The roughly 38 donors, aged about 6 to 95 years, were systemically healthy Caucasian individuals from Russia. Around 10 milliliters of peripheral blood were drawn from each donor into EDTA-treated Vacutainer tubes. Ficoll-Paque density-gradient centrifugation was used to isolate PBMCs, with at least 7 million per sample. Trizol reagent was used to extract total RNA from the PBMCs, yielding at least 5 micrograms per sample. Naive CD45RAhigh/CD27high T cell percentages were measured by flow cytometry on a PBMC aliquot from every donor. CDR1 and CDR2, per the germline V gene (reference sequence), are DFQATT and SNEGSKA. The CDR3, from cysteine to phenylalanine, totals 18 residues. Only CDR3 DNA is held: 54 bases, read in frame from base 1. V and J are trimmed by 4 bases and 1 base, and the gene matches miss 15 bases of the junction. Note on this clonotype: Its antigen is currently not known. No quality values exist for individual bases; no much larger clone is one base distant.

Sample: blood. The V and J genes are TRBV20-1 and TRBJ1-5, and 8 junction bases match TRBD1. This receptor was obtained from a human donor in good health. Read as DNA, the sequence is TGCAGTGCTAACCCCGCAAGCGCAGGGGGCATGAGCAATCAGCCCCAGCATTTT. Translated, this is CSANPASAGGMSNQPQHF.